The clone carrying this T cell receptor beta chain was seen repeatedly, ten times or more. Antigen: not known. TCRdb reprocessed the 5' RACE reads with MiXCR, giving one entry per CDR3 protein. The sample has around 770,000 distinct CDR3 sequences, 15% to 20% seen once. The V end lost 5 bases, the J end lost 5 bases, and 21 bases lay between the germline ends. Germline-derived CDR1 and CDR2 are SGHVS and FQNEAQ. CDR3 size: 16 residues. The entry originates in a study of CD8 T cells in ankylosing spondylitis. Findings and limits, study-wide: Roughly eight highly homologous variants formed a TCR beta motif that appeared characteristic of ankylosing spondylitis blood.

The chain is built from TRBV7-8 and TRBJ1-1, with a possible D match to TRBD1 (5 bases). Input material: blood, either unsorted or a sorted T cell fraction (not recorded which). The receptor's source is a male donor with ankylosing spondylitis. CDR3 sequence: CASSKWDGPRETEAFF. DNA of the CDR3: TGTGCCAGCAGCAAATGGGACGGACCCCGTGAGACTGAAGCTTTCTTT.